This T cell receptor (beta chain) emerged from a study of regulatory dendritic cells for organ transplantation (dated by TCRdb to 2016 to 2017). In terms of the full investigation: Before and after allostimulation with regulatory or mature dendritic cells, TCRbeta repertoires were sequenced from sorted naive and memory CD4+ and CD8+ T cells.

FACS was used to sort CD4+ or CD8+ cells into naive T cells, defined as CD45RA+, and memory T cells, defined as CD45RO+. T cells for TCR sequencing came from a couple of healthy control subjects. Sorted T cell subsets that were not stimulated were used as baseline controls for the mixed lymphocyte reactions. The Qiagen DNeasy Blood & Tissue Kit was used for extraction of genomic DNA. This clone was seen more than once but under ten times. Its antigen is currently not known. There are no base qualities to consult, and no much larger clone falls within one base. There are 13 amino acids in the CDR3, from cysteine to phenylalanine inclusive. Only the CDR3 portion is preserved as DNA: 39 bases, with reading frame beginning at the first base. V loses 6 bases at its end and J loses 7 bases; junction bases beyond the gene matches: 6. Via the germline V gene, CDR1 is MNHNS and CDR2 SASEGT. Study-level results and caveats: The repertoires of naive CD4+ and CD8+ T cells were highly diverse, while memory cell repertoires were less diverse, with memory CD8+ cells being the most oligoclonal. Only a couple of subjects were sequenced, and the authors noted considerable between-individual heterogeneity in the alloreactive memory CD8+ T cell pool. In both subjects, allostimulation led to expansion of memory CD8+ clones, though the expansion induced by regulatory dendritic cells appeared to be more limited than that induced by mature dendritic cells. Among the resting subsets, memory CD8+ T cells contained the most alloreactive TCR clonotypes.

A multiplexed two-step PCR with Vbeta-specific forward primers and Jbeta-specific reverse primers was used to amplify the TCRbeta CDR3 regions. TCRbeta libraries were sequenced on an Illumina instrument through the immunoSEQ service. As for how the authors treated the data: V, D and J genes were assigned using IMGT annotation, and counts were corrected for multiplex PCR bias using synthetic CDR3 analogues. The immunoSEQ Analyzer calculated repertoire clonality as one minus the normalized Shannon entropy. Fisher's exact test with Benjamini-Hochberg false discovery rate control was used to define clonal expansion, with two-tailed P<0.01. The source is immuneACCESS, and TCRdb retained only in-frame sequences with V and J called. Part of the clones is not carried over; for the studies checked, unresolved V genes explain less than half of this, and the remainder is unexplained. V, J and clone size were drawn from that table, and D and trimming were deduced from the DNA. This sample holds about 20,000 clones; about 70% were observed only once. Clones ranked in the top ten supply around 1% of the sample.

This TCR came from a human donor in good health. The chain employs TRBV6-1 and TRBJ1-2; TRBD1 agrees with 9 junctional bases. The sequenced sample consisted of memory CD4+ T cells from blood. What this sample's cell subset or site label stands for: CD45RO+ memory T cells. The DNA sequence is given as TGTGCCAGCAGGATCGGACAGGGGAGTGGCTACACCTTC. It encodes CASRIGQGSGYTF.